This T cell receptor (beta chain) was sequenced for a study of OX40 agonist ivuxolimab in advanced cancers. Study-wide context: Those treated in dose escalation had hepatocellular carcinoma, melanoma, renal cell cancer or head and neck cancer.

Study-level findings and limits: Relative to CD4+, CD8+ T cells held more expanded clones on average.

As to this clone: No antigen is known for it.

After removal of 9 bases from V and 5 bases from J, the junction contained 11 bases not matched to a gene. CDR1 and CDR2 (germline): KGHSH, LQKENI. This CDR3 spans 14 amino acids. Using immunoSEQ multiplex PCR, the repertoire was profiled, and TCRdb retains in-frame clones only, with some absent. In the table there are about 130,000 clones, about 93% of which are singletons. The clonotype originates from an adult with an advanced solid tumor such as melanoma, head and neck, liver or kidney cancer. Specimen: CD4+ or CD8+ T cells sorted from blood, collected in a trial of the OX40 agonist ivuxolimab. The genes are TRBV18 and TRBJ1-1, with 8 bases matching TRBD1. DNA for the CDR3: TGTGCCAGTGTACCTGACAGGGGCCGGACTGAAGCTTTCTTT. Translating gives CASVPDRGRTEAFF.